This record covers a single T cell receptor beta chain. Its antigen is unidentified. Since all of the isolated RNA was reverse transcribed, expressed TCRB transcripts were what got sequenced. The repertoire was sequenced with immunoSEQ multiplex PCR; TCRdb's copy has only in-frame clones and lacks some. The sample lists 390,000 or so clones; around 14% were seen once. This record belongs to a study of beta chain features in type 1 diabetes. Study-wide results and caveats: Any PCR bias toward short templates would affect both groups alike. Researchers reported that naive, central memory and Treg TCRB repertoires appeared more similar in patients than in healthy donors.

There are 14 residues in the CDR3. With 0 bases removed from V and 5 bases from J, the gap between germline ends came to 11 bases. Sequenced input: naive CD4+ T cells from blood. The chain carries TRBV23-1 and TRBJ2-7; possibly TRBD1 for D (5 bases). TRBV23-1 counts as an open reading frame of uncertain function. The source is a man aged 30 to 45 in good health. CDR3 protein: CASSQSMGRDEQYF. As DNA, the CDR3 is TGCGCCAGCAGTCAATCGATGGGGCGCGACGAGCAGTACTTC.